This TCR beta chain derives from a study of blood T cells in healthy people across ages. This CDR3 is 14 amino acids long. V lost 5 bases, J lost 4 bases, and 14 bases lay in between. Germline CDR1 is SGHAT and CDR2 is FQNNGV. A second PCR of 7 to 11 cycles used a sample-barcoded 5' primer and a J-beta primer mix. TCRdb re-derived calls from the 5' RACE reads in MiXCR, one entry per CDR3 protein. The table lists about 1.4 million distinct CDR3 sequences, 59% of them singletons. Specimen: blood. The chain employs TRBV11-2 and TRBJ1-2; D call uncertain. The sequence was collected from a man younger than 30 in good health. The CDR3 nucleotides read TGTGCCAGCAGCCCAACCCCGGAGGTCTATGGCTACACCTTC. Translating gives CASSPTPEVYGYTF. Together with reference TRBV11-2 and TRBJ1-2, the CDR3 gives the full variable domain: EAGVAQSPRYKIIEKRQSVAFWCNPISGHATLYWYQQILGQGPKLLIQFQNNGVVDDSQLPKDRFSAERLKGVDSTLKIQPAKLEDSAVYLCASSPTPEVYGYTFGSGTRLTVV.